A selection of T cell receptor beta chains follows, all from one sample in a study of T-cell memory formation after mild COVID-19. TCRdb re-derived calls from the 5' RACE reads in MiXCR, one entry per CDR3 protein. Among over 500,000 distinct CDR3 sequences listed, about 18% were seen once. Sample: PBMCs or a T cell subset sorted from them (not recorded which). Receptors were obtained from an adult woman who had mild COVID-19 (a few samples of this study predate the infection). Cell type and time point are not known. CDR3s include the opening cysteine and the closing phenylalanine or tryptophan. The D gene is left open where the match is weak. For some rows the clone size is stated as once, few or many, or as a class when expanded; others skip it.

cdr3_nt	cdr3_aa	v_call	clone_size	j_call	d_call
TGCGCCAGCAGCCTCATAGCGGGAGGGCCCACGGATGAGCAGTTCTTC	CASSLIAGGPTDEQFF	TRBV5-1	.	TRBJ2-1	TRBD2
TGCAGTGCTAGAGTGGGGTCCCGGCCAGATACGCAGTATTTT	CSARVGSRPDTQYF	TRBV20-1	few	TRBJ2-3	.
TGTGCCACCAGTGAGGGAGGCCGTGAGACCCAGTACTTC	CATSEGGRETQYF	TRBV24-1	.	TRBJ2-5	.
TGTGCCAGCAGCTGGAAAGGCGAGCAGTACTTC	CASSWKGEQYF	TRBV27	.	TRBJ2-7	.
TGTGCCATCAGTGAGTCGGCGGGGCAGAACTATGGCTACACCTTC	CAISESAGQNYGYTF	TRBV10-3	.	TRBJ1-2	.
TGCAGCGTTTCCAGGGGGCAGGGAAACACCATATATTTT	CSVSRGQGNTIYF	TRBV29-1	.	TRBJ1-3	TRBD1
TGCAGCGTCTACGGGACAGCCTCTCTCAACACTGAAGCTTTCTTT	CSVYGTASLNTEAFF	TRBV29-1	few	TRBJ1-1	TRBD1
TGCAGTGCTAGAGACTCTAGCGGGGGGCCGGTTAAGGACTTC	CSARDSSGGPVKDF	TRBV20-1	few	TRBJ2-5	TRBD2
TGTGCCAGTAAACCGGGACTAGGGTCGCATGAGCAGTTCTTC	CASKPGLGSHEQFF	TRBV19	.	TRBJ2-1	TRBD2
TGTGCCAGCAGCCCAGACGTTCGGACTAGTTTCGAGAAGCTCTACGAGCAGTACTTC	CASSPDVRTSFEKLYEQYF	TRBV3-1	.	TRBJ2-7	TRBD2
TGTGCCAGCAGCTTAATCGCGGCAGGACGGGGGAATGAGCAGTTCTTC	CASSLIAAGRGNEQFF	TRBV7-9	.	TRBJ2-1	.
TGTGCCAGCAGCTCGCGCCCCTACTATGGCTACACCTTC	CASSSRPYYGYTF	TRBV6-5	few	TRBJ1-2	.
TGTGCCAGCAGCCAGAGTATGGGGTCACAAGAGACCCAGTACTTC	CASSQSMGSQETQYF	TRBV3-1	few	TRBJ2-5	.
TGTGCCAGCAGCTCGCAACGGACCCGCCGGACCCAGTACTTC	CASSSQRTRRTQYF	TRBV7-8	once	TRBJ2-5	.
TGTGCCAGCAGCTGGAGACTAGCGGGGGTGAATGAGCAGTTCTTC	CASSWRLAGVNEQFF	TRBV5-4	.	TRBJ2-1	TRBD2
TGCGCCAGCAGCACTTGGAGCCCAGATACGCAGTATTTT	CASSTWSPDTQYF	TRBV5-1	.	TRBJ2-3	.
TGTGCCAGCAGCCCCCGACAGGAGAGCTCCTACAATGAGCAGTTCTTC	CASSPRQESSYNEQFF	TRBV7-6	few	TRBJ2-1	.
TGTGCCACCAGTCCTGGACTAGGGTACGAGCAGTACTTC	CATSPGLGYEQYF	TRBV24-1	.	TRBJ2-7	TRBD2
TGTGCCAGCAGCCAAAGGGGGGACAGGGGGTTTTCTCAGGCCAAAAACATTCAGTACTTC	CASSQRGDRGFSQAKNIQYF	TRBV14	few	TRBJ2-4	TRBD1
TGTGCCAGCAGTCGGACAGGGGGCGGCGCGCAGTATTTT	CASSRTGGGAQYF	TRBV12-3/TRBV12-4	.	TRBJ2-3	TRBD1
TGTGCCAGCAGCCCGCCCGGACTAGCGGGAGGCCTCGAGACCCAGTACTTC	CASSPPGLAGGLETQYF	TRBV7-9	few	TRBJ2-5	TRBD2
TGCGCCAGCAGCCAGTGGGACAGGGCCTACAATGAGCAGTTCTTC	CASSQWDRAYNEQFF	TRBV4-3	few	TRBJ2-1	TRBD1
TGTGCCAGCAGTTTAAGGACTAGCGAGTACGAGCAGTACTTC	CASSLRTSEYEQYF	TRBV12-3/TRBV12-4	many	TRBJ2-7	TRBD2
TGTGCCACCAGTGATAGTATTAACAGGGTCGACGGCTACACCTTC	CATSDSINRVDGYTF	TRBV24-1	.	TRBJ1-2	.
TGCAGTGCAGAACAGGGACAAGAGACCCAGTACTTC	CSAEQGQETQYF	TRBV29-1	.	TRBJ2-5	.
TGTGCCAGCAGTCTCGCCGGGACAGAGGATAGCAATCAGCCCCAGCATTTT	CASSLAGTEDSNQPQHF	TRBV12-3/TRBV12-4	few	TRBJ1-5	TRBD1
TGCGCCAGTATGGAGCGTGGGTCAGAGACCCAGTACTTC	CASMERGSETQYF	TRBV4-1	once	TRBJ2-5	.
TGCAGCGTTGAAGATTCCGGCTATGGCTACACCTTC	CSVEDSGYGYTF	TRBV29-1	.	TRBJ1-2	.
TGCGCCAGCAGCCCACTAGCGGGATTTTCGGAGCAGTACTTC	CASSPLAGFSEQYF	TRBV4-1	few	TRBJ2-7	TRBD2
TGCAGTGGCAAAACAGGATTCGTAAACGAGCAGTACTTC	CSGKTGFVNEQYF	TRBV20-1	.	TRBJ2-7	.
TGCGCCAGCAGCCCGGGACCCACGAACACCGGGGAGCTGTTTTTT	CASSPGPTNTGELFF	TRBV4-1	few	TRBJ2-2	.
TGCAGTGCTAGTGGGAGCAATCAGCCCCAGCATTTT	CSASGSNQPQHF	TRBV20-1	few	TRBJ1-5	.
TGCAGCGCGGTCTTTGTCAGGATCACTGAAGCTTTCTTT	CSAVFVRITEAFF	TRBV29-1	many	TRBJ1-1	.
TGCAGTGCCCGGACCGGGACAGATAATTCACCCCTCCACTTT	CSARTGTDNSPLHF	TRBV20-1	few	TRBJ1-6	TRBD1
TGTGCCTGCGGTGTGACCCAGTACTTC	CACGVTQYF	TRBV2	few	TRBJ2-5	.
TGTGCCAGCAGCCAAGCCGGGACAGGGGCGAGAGGGCAGTACTTC	CASSQAGTGARGQYF	TRBV3-1	few	TRBJ2-7	TRBD1
TGTGCCAGCAGCCGGAGGACAGGGTCGGACACTGAAGCTTTCTTT	CASSRRTGSDTEAFF	TRBV7-8	few	TRBJ1-1	TRBD1
TGTGCCAGCAGTTCCCTTCGGGCGGGGGGAAGTAGGTCCTACGAGCAGTACTTC	CASSSLRAGGSRSYEQYF	TRBV6-5	.	TRBJ2-7	TRBD2
TGTGCCAGCAGCTTGGCGACTAGCGGTTATAGAGATACGCAGTATTTT	CASSLATSGYRDTQYF	TRBV5-8	.	TRBJ2-3	TRBD2
TGTGCCAGCAGCTCCGCCGGGACAGGGAACAATGAGCAGTTCTTC	CASSSAGTGNNEQFF	TRBV7-9	many	TRBJ2-1	TRBD1
TGCGCCAGCAGCTTACGCCCGATAGACGGAAATTCACCCCTCCACTTT	CASSLRPIDGNSPLHF	TRBV5-1	.	TRBJ1-6	.
TGTGCCAGCCGGCGGGGTAGGAGCGGACAAGAGACCCAGTACTTC	CASRRGRSGQETQYF	TRBV7-9	.	TRBJ2-5	.
TGCAGTGCTGGGATTCGCTCCTACGAGCAGTACTTC	CSAGIRSYEQYF	TRBV20-1	few	TRBJ2-7	.
TGTGCCAGCAGCTTTCTAGCGGGGCTACCCTACGAGCAGTACTTC	CASSFLAGLPYEQYF	TRBV7-2	.	TRBJ2-7	TRBD2
TGTGCCAGCAGCATCCCTAGCGGGGGGTGGTCCGGGGAGCTGTTTTTT	CASSIPSGGWSGELFF	TRBV5-5	few	TRBJ2-2	TRBD2
TGCAGTATGGGGACAGGGGAGCAGCCCCAGCATTTT	CSMGTGEQPQHF	TRBV20-1	many	TRBJ1-5	TRBD1